These T cell receptor beta chains were read from a single sample in a study of control samples from healthy donors and cancer patients. Using immunoSEQ multiplex PCR, the repertoire was profiled, and TCRdb retains in-frame clones only, with some absent. The sample lists about 140,000 clones; approximately 94% were seen once. Material for sequencing was blood. These receptors all come from a man between 40 and 49 years old in good health. Both conserved end residues are trimmed from each CDR3. The D gene is left open where the match is weak. Clone sizes are given selectively: once, few, many, or a class where the clone is expanded.

j_call: TRBJ2-5; clone_size: .; d_call: TRBD2; v_call: TRBV4-2; cdr3_aa: ASSSGLGKETQY
j_call: TRBJ2-5; clone_size: .; d_call: .; v_call: TRBV9; cdr3_aa: ASSRTGTKVQETQY
j_call: TRBJ2-7; clone_size: .; d_call: TRBD1; v_call: TRBV24-1; cdr3_aa: ATSPIRQGAQEQY
j_call: TRBJ2-3; clone_size: .; d_call: TRBD2; v_call: TRBV3-1/TRBV3-2; cdr3_aa: ASSPLQVAGGLDTQY
j_call: TRBJ2-1; clone_size: .; d_call: TRBD1; v_call: TRBV7-9; cdr3_aa: ASSLGTGFLGNSYNEQF
j_call: TRBJ2-3; clone_size: .; d_call: TRBD2; v_call: TRBV6-5; cdr3_aa: ASSPGLADTDTQY
j_call: TRBJ1-5; clone_size: .; d_call: .; v_call: TRBV7-9; cdr3_aa: ASGGDDQPQH
j_call: TRBJ2-5; clone_size: .; d_call: TRBD2; v_call: TRBV5-4; cdr3_aa: ASSKSSGGATETQY
j_call: TRBJ1-1; clone_size: .; d_call: .; v_call: TRBV5-1; cdr3_aa: ASSLDSPNTEAF
j_call: TRBJ2-2; clone_size: .; d_call: .; v_call: TRBV5-5; cdr3_aa: ASSFRAGNTGELF
j_call: TRBJ2-5; clone_size: .; d_call: .; v_call: TRBV15; cdr3_aa: ATSTGTGSGHQETQY
j_call: TRBJ1-5; clone_size: .; d_call: .; v_call: TRBV5-6; cdr3_aa: ASSLGTYSNQPQH
j_call: TRBJ1-1; clone_size: .; d_call: .; v_call: TRBV19; cdr3_aa: ASREKAGTEAF
j_call: TRBJ2-1; clone_size: .; d_call: .; v_call: TRBV27; cdr3_aa: ASSPGRPGVKQF
j_call: TRBJ2-1; clone_size: .; d_call: .; v_call: TRBV24-1; cdr3_aa: ATSGSPPALTHWDTGGTYNEQF
j_call: TRBJ1-5; clone_size: .; d_call: TRBD1; v_call: TRBV6-4; cdr3_aa: ATDRDRGPDQPQH
j_call: TRBJ1-2; clone_size: .; d_call: .; v_call: TRBV18; cdr3_aa: ASSPLGADYGYT
j_call: TRBJ2-2; clone_size: .; d_call: TRBD1; v_call: TRBV12-5; cdr3_aa: ASGLRGQGLTGELF
j_call: TRBJ1-1; clone_size: .; d_call: TRBD1; v_call: TRBV5-1; cdr3_aa: ASSLGGTGNYEAF
j_call: TRBJ2-7; clone_size: .; d_call: TRBD1; v_call: TRBV18; cdr3_aa: ASSPAGGSYEQY
j_call: TRBJ2-5; clone_size: .; d_call: .; v_call: TRBV11-2; cdr3_aa: ASSLTGRWETQY
j_call: TRBJ1-6; clone_size: .; d_call: .; v_call: TRBV6-4; cdr3_aa: ASSDSGSGGSPLH
j_call: TRBJ1-1; clone_size: .; d_call: TRBD1; v_call: TRBV27; cdr3_aa: ASSADRGMNTEAF
j_call: TRBJ1-2; clone_size: .; d_call: .; v_call: TRBV6-6; cdr3_aa: ASSYSSVGYGYT
j_call: TRBJ1-1; clone_size: once; d_call: .; v_call: TRBV7-3; cdr3_aa: ASSPGGGGTEAF
j_call: TRBJ1-1; clone_size: .; d_call: TRBD1; v_call: TRBV4-1; cdr3_aa: ASRHFTGGANTEAF
j_call: TRBJ2-3; clone_size: .; d_call: .; v_call: TRBV24-1; cdr3_aa: ATSDWGESTDTQY
j_call: TRBJ1-3; clone_size: .; d_call: .; v_call: TRBV25-1; cdr3_aa: ASGGRSENTIY
j_call: TRBJ1-1; clone_size: .; d_call: TRBD1; v_call: TRBV14; cdr3_aa: ASSQYWAGGEDTEAF
j_call: TRBJ2-6; clone_size: .; d_call: .; v_call: TRBV24-1; cdr3_aa: ATSGSSGANVLT
j_call: TRBJ2-7; clone_size: once; d_call: .; v_call: TRBV28; cdr3_aa: ASSPTVYEQY
j_call: TRBJ1-5; clone_size: .; d_call: .; v_call: TRBV5-4; cdr3_aa: ASSLDRVGQPQH
j_call: TRBJ1-1; clone_size: .; d_call: .; v_call: TRBV6-5; cdr3_aa: ASSYREFGTEAF
j_call: TRBJ2-3; clone_size: .; d_call: TRBD1; v_call: TRBV27; cdr3_aa: ASSSGTGGADTQY
j_call: TRBJ1-3; clone_size: once; d_call: .; v_call: TRBV28; cdr3_aa: ASSLQGPGNTIY
j_call: TRBJ2-2; clone_size: .; d_call: .; v_call: TRBV3-1/TRBV3-2; cdr3_aa: ASSQAGSKRGGGELF
j_call: TRBJ1-6; clone_size: .; d_call: .; v_call: TRBV6-2/TRBV6-3; cdr3_aa: ASSLGAYNSPLH
j_call: TRBJ1-5; clone_size: .; d_call: TRBD1; v_call: TRBV19; cdr3_aa: AAEGTGASNQPQH
j_call: TRBJ2-7; clone_size: .; d_call: TRBD1; v_call: TRBV5-3; cdr3_aa: AGRDRDVHEQY
j_call: TRBJ1-2; clone_size: .; d_call: .; v_call: TRBV5-1; cdr3_aa: ASSLITDSGGTNYGYT
j_call: TRBJ1-1; clone_size: .; d_call: .; v_call: TRBV19; cdr3_aa: ASRPLTGIDILRNTTEAF
j_call: TRBJ1-3; clone_size: .; d_call: .; v_call: TRBV6-5; cdr3_aa: ASSLRTGSHNTIY
j_call: TRBJ1-5; clone_size: .; d_call: TRBD1; v_call: TRBV19; cdr3_aa: ARGRQGVQPQH
j_call: TRBJ2-1; clone_size: .; d_call: .; v_call: TRBV2; cdr3_aa: ASSVPTSTPNNEQF
j_call: TRBJ1-5; clone_size: .; d_call: .; v_call: TRBV28; cdr3_aa: ASTYIPSNQPQH
j_call: TRBJ2-3; clone_size: .; d_call: .; v_call: TRBV9; cdr3_aa: ASSANTDTQY